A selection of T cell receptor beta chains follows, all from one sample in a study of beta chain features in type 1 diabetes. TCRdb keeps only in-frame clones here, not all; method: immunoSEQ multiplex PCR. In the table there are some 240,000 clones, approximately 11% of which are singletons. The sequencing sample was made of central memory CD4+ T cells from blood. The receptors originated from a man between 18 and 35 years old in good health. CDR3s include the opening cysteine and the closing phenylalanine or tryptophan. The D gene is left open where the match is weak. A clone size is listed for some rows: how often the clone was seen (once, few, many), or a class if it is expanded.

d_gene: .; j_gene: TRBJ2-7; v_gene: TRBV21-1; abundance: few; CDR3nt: TGTGCCAGCAGCAAAGCCTACGAGCAGTACTTC; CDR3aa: CASSKAYEQYF
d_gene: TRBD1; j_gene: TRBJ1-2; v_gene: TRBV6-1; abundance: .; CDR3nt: TGTGCCAGCAGTGACCCGAGAAGGACAGGGGATGGCTACACCTTC; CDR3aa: CASSDPRRTGDGYTF
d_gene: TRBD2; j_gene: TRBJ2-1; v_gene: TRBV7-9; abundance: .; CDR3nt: TGTGCCAGCCAAGGGACTAGCGGGAGGCCAGGGTACAATGAGCAGTTCTTC; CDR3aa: CASQGTSGRPGYNEQFF
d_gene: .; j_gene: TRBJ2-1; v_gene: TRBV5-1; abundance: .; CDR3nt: TGCGCCAGCAGCTTGAAGACTAATAATGAGCAGTTCTTC; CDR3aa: CASSLKTNNEQFF
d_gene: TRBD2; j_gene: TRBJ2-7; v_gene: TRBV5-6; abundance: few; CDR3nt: TGTGCCAGCAGCTTCGCACTAGCGGACCAAAGGGGGCAGTACTTC; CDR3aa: CASSFALADQRGQYF
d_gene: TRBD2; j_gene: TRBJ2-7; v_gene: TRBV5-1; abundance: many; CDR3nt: TGCGCCAGCAGCTTGGCGGCTAGCGGGAGGAACGAGCAGTACTTC; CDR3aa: CASSLAASGRNEQYF
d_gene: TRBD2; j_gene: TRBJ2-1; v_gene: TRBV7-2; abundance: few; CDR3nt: TGTGCCAGCAGCTTAGCTAGCGGGAGGCTACCTACCACCTACAATGAGCAGTTCTTC; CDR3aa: CASSLASGRLPTTYNEQFF
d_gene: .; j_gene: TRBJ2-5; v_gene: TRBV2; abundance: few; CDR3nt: TGTGCCAGCCATTGGATCTTCCAAGAGACCCAGTACTTC; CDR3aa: CASHWIFQETQYF
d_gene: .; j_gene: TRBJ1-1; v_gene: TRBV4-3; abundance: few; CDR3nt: TGCGCCAGCAGCCAAGATCTTCTGAGGGAAGCTTTCTTT; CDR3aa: CASSQDLLREAFF
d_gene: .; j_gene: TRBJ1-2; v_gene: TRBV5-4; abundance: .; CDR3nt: TGTGCCAGCAGCTTACCACCGGGACAACCCTATGGCTACACCTTC; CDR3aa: CASSLPPGQPYGYTF
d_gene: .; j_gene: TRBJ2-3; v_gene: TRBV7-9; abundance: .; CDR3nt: TGTGCCAGCAGCTTGGCTCAGCGGGACATAGATACGCAGTATTTT; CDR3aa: CASSLAQRDIDTQYF
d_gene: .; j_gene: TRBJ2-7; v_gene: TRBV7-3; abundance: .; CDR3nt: TGTGCCAGCAGCGCCCAGTCGGGCTACGAGCAGTACTTC; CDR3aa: CASSAQSGYEQYF
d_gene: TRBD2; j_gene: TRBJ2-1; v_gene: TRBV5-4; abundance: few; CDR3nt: TGCGCCAGCAGCCAAGCATGGCGGGAGACCTACAATGAGCAGTTCTTC; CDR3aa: CASSQAWRETYNEQFF
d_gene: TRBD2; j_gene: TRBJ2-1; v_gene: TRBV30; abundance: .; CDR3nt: TGTGCCTGGACCTCCGGGACTAGCGTTAATGAGCAGTTCTTC; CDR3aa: CAWTSGTSVNEQFF
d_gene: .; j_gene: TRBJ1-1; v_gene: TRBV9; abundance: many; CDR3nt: TGTGCCAGCAGCGTAGCCCAGATGAACACTGAAGCTTTCTTT; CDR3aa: CASSVAQMNTEAFF
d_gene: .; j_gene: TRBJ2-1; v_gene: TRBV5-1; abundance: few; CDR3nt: TGCGCCAGCAGCTGGGAGCTCTCCTACAATGAGCAGTTCTTC; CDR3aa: CASSWELSYNEQFF
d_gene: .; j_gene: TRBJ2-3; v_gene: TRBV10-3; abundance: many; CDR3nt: TGTGCCACCCTGGAAGGCACAGATACGCAGTATTTT; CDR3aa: CATLEGTDTQYF
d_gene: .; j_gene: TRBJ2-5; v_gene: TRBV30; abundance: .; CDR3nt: TGTGCCTGGAGTAGAAGGGCAGGGGAGACCCAGTACTTC; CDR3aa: CAWSRRAGETQYF
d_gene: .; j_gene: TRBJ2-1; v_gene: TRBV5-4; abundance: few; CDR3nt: TGTGCCAGCAGCCTCGGGACTCCGAGACTCAATGAGCAGTTCTTC; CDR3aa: CASSLGTPRLNEQFF
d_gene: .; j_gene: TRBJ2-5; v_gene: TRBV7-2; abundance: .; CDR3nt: TGTGCCAGCAGCTACCACCAAGAGACCCAGTACTTC; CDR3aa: CASSYHQETQYF
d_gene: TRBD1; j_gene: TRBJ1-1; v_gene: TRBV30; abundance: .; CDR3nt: TGTGCCTGGAGTCACGGGACAGGAGCTTTCTTT; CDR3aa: CAWSHGTGAFF
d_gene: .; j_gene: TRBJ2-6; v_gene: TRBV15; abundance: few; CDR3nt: TGTGCCACCAGCAGAGAGAGGGGAGTCTCTGGGGCCAACGTCCTGACTTTC; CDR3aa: CATSRERGVSGANVLTF
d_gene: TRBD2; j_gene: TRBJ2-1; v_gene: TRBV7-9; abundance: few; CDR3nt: TGTGCCAGCAGCTTAGAGACTAGCGGGGGATCTGAGTTCTTC; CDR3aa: CASSLETSGGSEFF
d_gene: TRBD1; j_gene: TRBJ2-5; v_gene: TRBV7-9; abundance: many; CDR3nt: TGTGCCAGCAGCCCCAGGGGGCATGGGCAAGAGACCCAGTACTTC; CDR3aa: CASSPRGHGQETQYF
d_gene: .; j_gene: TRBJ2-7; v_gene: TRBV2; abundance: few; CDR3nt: TGTGCCACCACCTCGGACTCCATGGGCTACGAGCAGTACTTC; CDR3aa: CATTSDSMGYEQYF
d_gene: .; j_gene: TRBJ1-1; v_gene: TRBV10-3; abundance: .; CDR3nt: TGTGCCACCGGTAGACGGATTACCAACACTGAAGCTTTCTTT; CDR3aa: CATGRRITNTEAFF
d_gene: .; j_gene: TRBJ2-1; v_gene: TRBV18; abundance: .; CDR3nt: TGTGCCAGCTCATTACGGACAGGCGGGGAGTTCTTC; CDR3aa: CASSLRTGGEFF
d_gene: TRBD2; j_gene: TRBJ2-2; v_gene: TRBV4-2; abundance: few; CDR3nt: TGTGCCAGCAGCCAAGGACTAGCGGGAGTAACGGGCGGGGAGCTGTTTTTT; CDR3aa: CASSQGLAGVTGGELFF
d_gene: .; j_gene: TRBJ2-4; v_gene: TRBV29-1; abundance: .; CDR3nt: TGCAGCGTTGGGGCGGGAGCCAAAAACATTCAGTACTTC; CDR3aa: CSVGAGAKNIQYF
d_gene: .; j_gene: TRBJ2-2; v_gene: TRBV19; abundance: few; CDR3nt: TGTGCCAGTAGTATAGGGAAAGCCGGGGAGCTGTTTTTT; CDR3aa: CASSIGKAGELFF
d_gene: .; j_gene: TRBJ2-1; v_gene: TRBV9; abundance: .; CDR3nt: TGTGCCAGCAGCGTTCAAGCGGAGTCATCTGAGCAGTTCTTC; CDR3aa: CASSVQAESSEQFF
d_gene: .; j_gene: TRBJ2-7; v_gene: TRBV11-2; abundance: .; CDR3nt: TGTGCCAGCAGCTTAGGTTGGGCCTCCTACGAGCAGTACTTC; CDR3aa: CASSLGWASYEQYF
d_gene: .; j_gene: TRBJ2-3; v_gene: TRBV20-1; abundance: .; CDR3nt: TGCAGTGCTAGCGTGCGGGATACGCAGTATTTT; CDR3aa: CSASVRDTQYF
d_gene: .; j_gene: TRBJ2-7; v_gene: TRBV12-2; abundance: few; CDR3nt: TGTGCAAGTCGCGTACAGGGGGCGAGATCCGAGCAGTACTTC; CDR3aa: CASRVQGARSEQYF
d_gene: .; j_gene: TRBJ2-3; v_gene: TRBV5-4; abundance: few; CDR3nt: TGTGCCAGCAGCTTGGCGGGAATGGCAGATACGCAGTATTTT; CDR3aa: CASSLAGMADTQYF
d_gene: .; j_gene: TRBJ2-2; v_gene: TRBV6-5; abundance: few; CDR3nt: TGTGCCAGCAGTTACTCGTTCCGGGAGACCGGGGAGCTGTTTTTT; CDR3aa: CASSYSFRETGELFF
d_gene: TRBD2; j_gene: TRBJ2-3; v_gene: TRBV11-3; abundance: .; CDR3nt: TGTGCCAGCAGTTACGGGACCCTAAGCGGGAGGGCCGTCACAGATACGCAGTATTTT; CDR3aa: CASSYGTLSGRAVTDTQYF
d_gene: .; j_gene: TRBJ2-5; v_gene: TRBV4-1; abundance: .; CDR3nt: TGCGCCAGCAGCCATAACACGGGAGCTGAGACCCAGTACTTC; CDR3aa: CASSHNTGAETQYF
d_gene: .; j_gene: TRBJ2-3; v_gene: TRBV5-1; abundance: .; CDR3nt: TGCGCCAGCAGCCTGGACAGCCGCACAGATACGCAGTATTTT; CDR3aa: CASSLDSRTDTQYF
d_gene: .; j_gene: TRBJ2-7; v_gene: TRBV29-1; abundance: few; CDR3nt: TGCAGCGCCTCCCTCGGTGGGAAGCAGTACTTC; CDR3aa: CSASLGGKQYF